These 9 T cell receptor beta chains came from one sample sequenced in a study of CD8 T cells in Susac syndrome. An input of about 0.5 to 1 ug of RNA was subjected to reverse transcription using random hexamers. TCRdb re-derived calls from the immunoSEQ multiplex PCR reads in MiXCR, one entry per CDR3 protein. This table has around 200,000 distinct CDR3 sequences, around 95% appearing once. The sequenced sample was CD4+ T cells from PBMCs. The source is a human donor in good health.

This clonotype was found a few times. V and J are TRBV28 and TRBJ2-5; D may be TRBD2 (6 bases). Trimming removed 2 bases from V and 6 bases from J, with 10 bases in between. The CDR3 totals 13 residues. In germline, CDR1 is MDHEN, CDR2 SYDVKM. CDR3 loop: CASSLAGGKTQYF. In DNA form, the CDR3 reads TGTGCCAGCAGTTTAGCAGGAGGGAAGACCCAGTACTTC.

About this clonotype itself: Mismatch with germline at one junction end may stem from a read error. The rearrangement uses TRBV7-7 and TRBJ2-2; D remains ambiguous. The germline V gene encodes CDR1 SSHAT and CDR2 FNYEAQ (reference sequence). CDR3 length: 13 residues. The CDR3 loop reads CASSFDRPGELFF. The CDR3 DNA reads TGTGCTAGCAGCTTCGATAGACCCGGGGAGCTGTTTTTT.

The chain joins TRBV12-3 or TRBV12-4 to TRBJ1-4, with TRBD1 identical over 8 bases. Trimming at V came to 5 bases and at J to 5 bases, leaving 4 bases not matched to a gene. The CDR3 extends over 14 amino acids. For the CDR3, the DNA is TGTGCCAGCAGTCGGGACAGGCCAAATGAAAAACTGTTTTTT. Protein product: CASSRDRPNEKLFF.

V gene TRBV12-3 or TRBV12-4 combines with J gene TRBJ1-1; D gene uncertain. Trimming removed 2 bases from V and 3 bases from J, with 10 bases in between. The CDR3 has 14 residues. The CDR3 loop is CASSLRGSDTEAFF. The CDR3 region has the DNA TGTGCCAGCAGTTTACGGGGTTCCGACACTGAAGCTTTCTTT.

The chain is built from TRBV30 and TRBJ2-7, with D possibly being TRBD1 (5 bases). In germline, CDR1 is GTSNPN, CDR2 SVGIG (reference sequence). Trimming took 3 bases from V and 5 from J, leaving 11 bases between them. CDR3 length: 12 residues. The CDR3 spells CAWSQGFNEQYV. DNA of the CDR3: TGTGCCTGGAGCCAGGGTTTCAACGAGCAGTACGTC.

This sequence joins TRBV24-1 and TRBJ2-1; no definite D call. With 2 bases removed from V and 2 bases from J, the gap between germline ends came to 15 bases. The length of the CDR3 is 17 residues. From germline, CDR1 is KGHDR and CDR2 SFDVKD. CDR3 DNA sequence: TGTGCCACCAGTGATTCTCCCAATGCCAGAGCCTACAATGAGCAGTTCTTC. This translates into CATSDSPNARAYNEQFF.

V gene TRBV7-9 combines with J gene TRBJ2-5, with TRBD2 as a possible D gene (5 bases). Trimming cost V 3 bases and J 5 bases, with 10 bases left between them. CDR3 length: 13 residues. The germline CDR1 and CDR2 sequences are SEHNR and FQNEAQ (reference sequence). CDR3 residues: CASSFSTTETQYF. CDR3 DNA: TGTGCCAGCAGCTTCTCGACTACGGAGACCCAGTACTTC. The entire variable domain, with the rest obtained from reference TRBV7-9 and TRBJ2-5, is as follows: DTGVSQNPRHKITKRGQNVTFRCDPISEHNRLYWYRQTLGQGPEFLTYFQNEAQLEKSRLLSDRFSAERPKGSFSTLEIQRTEQGDSAMYLCASSFSTTETQYFGPGTRLLVL.

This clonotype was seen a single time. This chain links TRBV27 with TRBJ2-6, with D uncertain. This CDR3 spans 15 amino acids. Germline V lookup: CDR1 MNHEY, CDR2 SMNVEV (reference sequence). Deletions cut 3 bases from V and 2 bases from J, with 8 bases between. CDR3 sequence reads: CASSFLGAGANVLTF. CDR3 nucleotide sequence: TGTGCCAGCAGTTTTCTTGGGGCTGGGGCCAACGTCCTGACTTTC.

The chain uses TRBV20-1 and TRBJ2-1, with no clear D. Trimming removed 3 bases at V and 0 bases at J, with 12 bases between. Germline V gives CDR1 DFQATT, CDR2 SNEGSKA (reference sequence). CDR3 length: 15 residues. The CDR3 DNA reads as TGCAGTGCTAGTGTCGCTCCTAGCTCCTACAATGAGCAGTTCTTC. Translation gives CSASVAPSSYNEQFF.